Listed here are 2 T cell receptor beta chains from one sample, sequenced in a study of blood T cell repertoires in COVID-19. The repertoire was sequenced with immunoSEQ multiplex PCR; TCRdb's copy has only in-frame clones and lacks some. The sample includes about 62,000 clones, about 88% of them seen just once. Sequencing was done on a sample of peripheral blood. These receptors all come from a man between 65 and 85 years old with acute or convalescent COVID-19.

V usage is TRBV25-1 and J usage is TRBJ1-4; 12 bases fit TRBD1. The CDR3 is 18 residues long. CDR1 and CDR2 (germline): MGHDK, SYGVNS. The junction had 8 bases not matched to a gene; V was cut back by 3 bases and J by 3 bases. The CDR3 sequence is CASSDSRDRGRPNEKLFF. CDR3 bases: TGTGCCAGCAGTGATTCTCGGGACAGGGGGCGGCCTAATGAAAAACTGTTTTTT.

V gene TRBV11-2 combines with J gene TRBJ2-2; D possibly corresponds to TRBD2 (6 bases). Trimming cost V 1 base and J 4 bases, with 7 bases left between them. The germline V gene encodes CDR1 SGHAT and CDR2 FQNNGV. The CDR3 totals 14 residues. Here the CDR3 reads CASSLAEGTGELFF. Here the CDR3 DNA reads TGTGCCAGCAGCTTAGCGGAGGGCACCGGGGAGCTGTTTTTT.